The 17 T cell receptor beta chains given below trace back to one sample, sequenced in a study of response to subunit inactivated influenza vaccine. TCRdb called the RT-PCR reads again in MiXCR, with one record for every CDR3 protein. The sample has around 320,000 distinct CDR3 sequences, roughly 20% seen once. The sample here was PBMCs from blood, taken approximately 22 months after vaccination. The source of these receptors is a man between 50 and 69 years old who received an inactivated influenza vaccine.

This clonotype has just a few counts. The chain employs TRBV6-1 and TRBJ1-1; 7 nucleotides line up with TRBD1. This CDR3 is 17 amino acids long. From germline, CDR1 is MNHNS and CDR2 SASEGT. With V trimmed by 6 bases and J by 4 bases, 17 bases remained unmatched. Here the CDR3 reads CASSSDRVPMRGTEAFF. The CDR3 nucleotides read TGTGCCAGCAGCTCCGACAGGGTCCCGATGCGGGGCACTGAAGCTTTCTTT.

The V gene is TRBV2, the J gene TRBJ2-1; 7 positions agree with TRBD2. J was trimmed by 10 bases and V by 1 base; bases with no gene match: 13. The CDR3 sequence is 16 residues long. Germline CDR1 is SNHLY and CDR2 is FYNNEI. The CDR3 sequence is CASSEEPAGASLEQFF. CDR3 in DNA: TGTGCCAGCAGTGAAGAACCCGCGGGAGCCTCCTTGGAGCAGTTCTTC.

This clonotype was counted at least ten times. This sequence joins TRBV2 and TRBJ2-5; D unclear. The CDR3 sequence is 14 residues long. Germline assignment: CDR1 SNHLY and CDR2 FYNNEI. Trimming shortened V by 3 bases and J by 1 base, and 9 bases separated the two germline ends. CDR3 in amino acids: CASSDPWVQETQYF. CDR3 sequence (DNA): TGTGCCAGCAGTGACCCGTGGGTCCAAGAGACCCAGTACTTC.

V usage is TRBV28 and J usage is TRBJ1-6; D remains ambiguous. Trimming shortened V by 6 bases and J by 9 bases, and 18 bases separated the two germline ends. Germline loops: CDR1 MDHEN, CDR2 SYDVKM. The CDR3 runs to 15 residues. This CDR3 reads CASRPVFVGGSPLHF. Here the CDR3 DNA reads TGTGCCAGCAGGCCCGTTTTCGTAGGTGGTTCACCCCTCCACTTT.

This chain links TRBV20-1 with TRBJ2-7, with D perhaps matching TRBD1 (5 bases). The CDR3 spans 14 residues. The V end was cut by 1 base, the J end by 4 bases, with 14 bases between. Per germline, CDR1 DFQATT and CDR2 SNEGSKA (reference sequence). The CDR3, as DNA: TGCAGTGCTAGAGTAGGGGCAAGAAGGTACGAGCAGTACTTC. This gives the protein CSARVGARRYEQYF.

This clonotype was seen only a few times. The chain joins TRBV3-1 to TRBJ2-7; TRBD2 is a possible D gene (5 bases). Germline assignment: CDR1 LGHDT and CDR2 YNNKEL (reference sequence). The CDR3 sequence is 14 residues long. The V end lost 7 bases, the J end lost 0 bases, and 13 bases lay between the germline ends. The CDR3 region is CASIAGRSSYEQYF. CDR3 DNA: TGTGCCAGCATCGCGGGCCGTAGCTCCTACGAGCAGTACTTC.

This clonotype has just a few counts. The J gene is TRBJ2-3, the V gene TRBV2; no clear D. Germline CDR1 and CDR2: SNHLY and FYNNEI. Trimming shortened V by 2 bases and J by 2 bases, and 11 bases separated the two germline ends. CDR3 size: 15 residues. The CDR3 sequence is CASSEIFPNTDTQYF. CDR3 in DNA: TGTGCCAGCAGTGAAATTTTCCCAAACACAGATACGCAGTATTTT.

J is TRBJ2-5 and V is TRBV11-2; the match to TRBD2 covers 7 bases. The CDR3 covers 15 residues. With V trimmed by 1 base and J by 4 bases, 6 bases remained unmatched. From germline, CDR1 is SGHAT and CDR2 FQNNGV. The CDR3 here is CASSLAGRGVETQYF. The CDR3 region has the DNA TGTGCCAGCAGCTTAGCGGGCCGGGGGGTAGAGACCCAGTACTTC.

The V and J genes are TRBV7-2 and TRBJ2-7, with TRBD1 as a possible D gene (5 bases). CDR1 SGHTA and CDR2 FQGNSA come from the germline V gene. The CDR3 extends over 16 amino acids. With 1 base removed from V and 3 bases from J, the gap between germline ends came to 16 bases. CDR3: CASSLGQNYVFYEQYF. CDR3 in DNA: TGTGCCAGCAGCTTAGGACAGAATTATGTCTTCTACGAGCAGTACTTC.

The rearrangement uses TRBV3-1 and TRBJ2-2; 9 nucleotides match TRBD2. The germline CDR1 and CDR2 sequences are LGHDT and YNNKEL (reference sequence). V was pared by 6 bases and J by 0 bases, with 2 bases of the junction left unmatched. The CDR3 loop spans 15 amino acids. The CDR3 sequence: CASRPSGANTGELFF. In nucleotides, the CDR3 is TGTGCCAGCAGACCTAGCGGGGCGAACACCGGGGAGCTGTTTTTT.

A few counts support this clonotype. The rearrangement uses TRBV20-1 and TRBJ1-6; TRBD1 is a possible D gene (5 bases). Trimming pared 0 bases from V and 7 bases from J, leaving 16 bases between. This CDR3 contains 16 residues. The germline gives CDR1 DFQATT, CDR2 SNEGSKA (reference sequence). CDR3 in amino acids: CSARDGREIRNSPLHF. The CDR3 DNA reads as TGCAGTGCTAGAGATGGCAGGGAGATAAGGAATTCACCCCTCCACTTT.

This clonotype was seen many times. J is TRBJ1-1 and V is TRBV20-1; TRBD1 agrees at 7 bases. The CDR3 is 12 amino acids. From germline, CDR1 is DFQATT and CDR2 SNEGSKA (reference sequence). The chain's CDR3 is CSARQGGTEAFF. In DNA form, the CDR3 reads TGCAGCGCCCGACAGGGTGGCACTGAAGCTTTCTTT.

The J gene is TRBJ1-1, the V gene TRBV5-1; perhaps TRBD1 as D (6 bases). Deletions cut 3 bases from V and 1 base from J, with 10 bases between. The CDR3 length is 14 residues. Per germline, CDR1 SGHRS and CDR2 YFSETQ. The CDR3 here is CASSSDSKNTEAFF. The CDR3 DNA sequence: TGCGCCAGCAGCTCGGACAGTAAGAACACTGAAGCTTTCTTT.

This clonotype was seen a few times. The chain joins TRBV18 to TRBJ1-2; no firm D call. CDR1 KGHSH and CDR2 LQKENI come from the germline V gene. Trimming shortened V by 2 bases and J by 1 base, and 5 bases separated the two germline ends. The CDR3 has 13 amino acids. Here the CDR3 reads CASSPGYNYGYTF. DNA for the CDR3: TGTGCCAGCTCACCAGGGTATAACTATGGCTACACCTTC.

This clonotype was picked up many times. This chain uses TRBV4-3 with TRBJ1-4; tentative D call: TRBD1 (6 bases). Germline loops: CDR1 LGHNA, CDR2 YSLEER. Trimming shortened V by 1 base and J by 5 bases, and 11 bases separated the two germline ends. The CDR3 sequence is 15 residues long. CDR3 sequence: CASSQGLGGNEKLFF. The CDR3, as DNA: TGCGCCAGCAGCCAAGGGCTAGGGGGGAATGAAAAACTGTTTTTT.

The rearrangement uses TRBV12-3 or TRBV12-4 and TRBJ1-5; perhaps TRBD1 as D (6 bases). V was cut by 6 bases and J by 3 bases, with 12 bases left in between. The CDR3 covers 14 residues. The CDR3 region has the DNA TGTGCCAGCAGCAGACAGGTGCCCAATCAGCCCCAGCATTTT. The encoded protein is CASSRQVPNQPQHF.

This chain connects TRBV11-2 to TRBJ2-7; 9 bases match TRBD2. The V and J ends lost 2 bases and 7 bases, in that order; junction bases with no gene match: 12. The germline V gene has CDR1 SGHAT and CDR2 FQNNGV. The CDR3 contains 16 residues. CDR3 protein: CASSLMRLAGPGEQYF. The CDR3 nucleotides read TGTGCCAGCAGCTTAATGAGGCTAGCGGGGCCCGGTGAGCAGTACTTC.